The rows below give T cell receptor beta chains drawn from one sample of a study of shared clonotypes between healthy human individuals. TCRdb keeps only in-frame clones here, not all; method: immunoSEQ multiplex PCR. The sample lists about 2 million clones; around 96% were seen once. Material: naive CD8+ T cells sorted from blood. These receptors were obtained from a man aged 18 to 30 in good health. Each CDR3 is given without its conserved first and last residue. A D gene is named only where the DNA matches it firmly. Clone size is not always given. Where it is, it says once, few, many or a class for expanded clones.

v_call,j_call,d_call,cdr3_length,clone_size,cdr3_aa
TRBV28,TRBJ1-2,TRBD1,12,-,ASSRTGEGDGYT
TRBV5-1,TRBJ1-3,-,11,once,ASRGNSGNTIY
TRBV5-4,TRBJ1-2,-,13,-,ASSLWDAISYGYT
TRBV14,TRBJ2-7,TRBD2,14,-,ASSQSLSGVSYEQY
TRBV9,TRBJ2-2,TRBD2,16,-,ASSVALAGGTKPGELF
TRBV10-1,TRBJ1-1,-,11,-,ASSDGVNTEAF
TRBV19,TRBJ1-2,TRBD1,12,-,ATRPGRGIGGYT
TRBV6-5,TRBJ1-5,-,11,-,ASSQGMGQPQH
TRBV5-6,TRBJ2-2,-,11,-,ASSLEGSGELF
TRBV4-1,TRBJ2-1,-,13,-,ASSHLHSSYNEQF
TRBV11-1,TRBJ2-7,-,11,-,ASSLIPGDEQY
TRBV4-1,TRBJ2-7,TRBD1,14,-,ASSQKGDRGSYEQY
TRBV4-1,TRBJ2-1,TRBD2,13,-,ASSLSRGGADEQF
TRBV19,TRBJ2-2,-,10,-,ASSNGGGELF
TRBV7-9,TRBJ2-7,TRBD2,13,-,ASSQGTSDSYEQY
TRBV9,TRBJ2-2,-,12,-,ASSVEGYNGELF
TRBV9,TRBJ1-4,-,13,-,ASSVRGGGGEKLF
TRBV13,TRBJ2-1,-,11,-,ASSGTVYNEQF
TRBV9,TRBJ2-3,TRBD2,13,-,ASSNSGGYTDTQY
TRBV10-1,TRBJ2-7,TRBD2,15,once,ASSPSLSAGGPDEQY
TRBV19,TRBJ2-7,-,12,once,ASSRDRSSYEQY
TRBV4-1,TRBJ1-5,TRBD1,13,-,ASSPRTGPNQPQH
TRBV10-3,TRBJ2-5,TRBD2,14,-,AISESKRGLGETQY
TRBV28,TRBJ1-4,-,12,-,ASRDTGWIEKLF
TRBV11-2,TRBJ2-2,-,14,-,ASSLAAGWDTGELF
TRBV11-3,TRBJ2-2,-,11,once,ASSLNFGGELF
TRBV9,TRBJ2-7,-,12,-,ASSPGQSSYEQY
TRBV9,TRBJ2-2,TRBD1,14,-,ASSAGQGVDTGELF
TRBV7-2,TRBJ1-2,TRBD1,12,-,ASSLVAGGDGYT
TRBV7-9,TRBJ1-1,-,13,-,ASSFLTALNTEAF
TRBV9,TRBJ2-2,-,10,once,ASSVPTGELF
TRBV7-9,TRBJ1-1,-,12,-,ASSFFEMNTEAF
TRBV19,TRBJ2-7,TRBD1,14,-,ASSIGLGQGSYEQY
TRBV19,TRBJ1-1,-,12,-,ASSIDRAGTEAF